This section outlines one TCR beta chain sequence together with its context. Its antigen is unidentified. Naivety among CD8 cells was defined by CD45RO negativity and positive CCR7 selection, thereby excluding terminally differentiated effector memory CD45RA+ cells. The data derive from a study of shared clonotypes between healthy human individuals. Study-level points and caveats: Researchers sampled only blood; tissue repertoires likely differ. Sharing of clonotypes among donors was expected to vary with sequencing depth.

CDR1 is SGHDN, CDR2 FVKESK, per germline. The CDR3 contains 15 residues. Trimming took off 1 base at V and 5 bases at J, with 11 bases between the two ends. Assay: immunoSEQ multiplex PCR; the TCRdb copy retains only in-frame clones and omits some. This table holds around 600,000 clones, around 96% found once. The gene calls are TRBV14 and TRBJ1-4; no definite D call. The specimen was naive CD8+ T cells sorted from blood. This sequence was found in a woman aged 25 to 39 in good health. This CDR3 is CASSQAGRGNEKLFF. The CDR3 DNA follows: TGTGCCAGCAGCCAAGCCGGAAGAGGGAATGAAAAACTGTTTTTT.